The 28 T cell receptor beta chains below all came from one sample that was sequenced in a study of T-cell reconstitution after alpha-beta-depleted transplantation in children. The TCRbeta library was prepared with unique molecular identifiers. Each CDR3 protein is one row after TCRdb ran MiXCR on the PCR reads. Altogether under 850,000 distinct CDR3 sequences are present, 10% to 15% being singletons, with the ten largest covering 0.79%. The sequencing used PBMCs, collected before TCRalphabeta/CD19-depleted stem cell transplant. The receptors originated from a girl aged 2-10 years with congenital amegakaryocytic thrombocytopenia, due to receive a stem cell transplant.

The chain recombines TRBV7-6 with TRBJ2-1, with TRBD2 identical over 11 bases. In germline, CDR1 is SGHVS, CDR2 FNYEAQ. The CDR3 is made up of 17 amino acids. J was trimmed by 2 bases and V by 2 bases; bases with no gene match: 5. The CDR3 spells CASSLNSGRVAYNEQFF. CDR3 DNA sequence: TGTGCCAGCAGCTTAAATAGCGGGAGGGTCGCCTACAATGAGCAGTTCTTC.

This clonotype was counted many times. The rearrangement joins TRBV20-1 to TRBJ2-7, with TRBD2 identical over 8 bases. The CDR3 extends over 12 amino acids. Germline CDR1 reads DFQATT; CDR2 reads SNEGSKA (reference sequence). With 6 bases clipped from V and 5 bases from J, the junction kept 6 bases outside the gene matches. The CDR3 is CSAGGLADEQYF. CDR3 bases: TGCAGTGCCGGTGGACTAGCTGACGAGCAGTACTTC.

This clonotype was counted only a few times. V usage is TRBV6-1 and J usage is TRBJ2-3; TRBD1 matches at 7 bases. There are 12 residues in the CDR3. V was pared by 6 bases and J by 6 bases, with 3 bases of the junction left unmatched. Germline CDR1 MNHNS, CDR2 SASEGT. The CDR3 here is CASSEGADTQYF. The CDR3 DNA is TGTGCCAGCAGCGAGGGGGCGGATACGCAGTATTTT.

V gene TRBV28 combines with J gene TRBJ1-2, with TRBD1 as a possible D gene (5 bases). V dropped 2 bases and J dropped 8 bases, with 15 bases sitting between them. Germline V CDR1 and CDR2: MDHEN, SYDVKM. The CDR3 is made up of 14 amino acids. The CDR3 region has the DNA TGTGCCAGCAGTTTAGGAGGGGTCCCGAGAGGCTACACCTTC. Its translation: CASSLGGVPRGYTF.

This clonotype was seen a few times. The V and J genes are TRBV20-1 and TRBJ2-1; 10 bases align to TRBD2. CDR1 is DFQATT and CDR2 is SNEGSKA in the germline V gene (reference sequence). The V gene end was trimmed by 6 bases and the J gene end by 2 bases; junction bases not matched to a gene: 7. The CDR3 runs to 15 residues. The CDR3 reads CSAIGGLATYNEQFF. Here the CDR3 DNA reads TGCAGTGCGATTGGGGGACTAGCGACCTACAATGAGCAGTTCTTC.

This clonotype was counted only a few times. This chain uses TRBV12-3 or TRBV12-4 with TRBJ2-7; TRBD2 matches 15 bases. This CDR3 region has 18 residues. V lost 6 bases to trimming and J lost 2 bases; unmatched junction nucleotides: 11. The CDR3 sequence: CASSAGTSGRHTTYEQYF. For the CDR3, the DNA is TGTGCCAGCAGCGCCGGGACTAGCGGGAGGCATACTACCTACGAGCAGTACTTC.

This clonotype was seen more than once but under ten times. This chain links TRBV20-1 with TRBJ2-3; TRBD2 aligns across 13 bases. The V gene's germline CDR1 is DFQATT and CDR2 SNEGSKA (reference sequence). The CDR3 runs 18 residues. With 5 bases clipped from V and 0 bases from J, the junction kept 11 bases outside the gene matches. CDR3 coding DNA: TGCAGTGCTGTCCGCGGGACTAGCGGGATCTCTAGCACAGATACGCAGTATTTT. As protein: CSAVRGTSGISSTDTQYF.

This clonotype occurred a few times. This chain connects TRBV6-2 or TRBV6-3 to TRBJ1-2, with D unclear. The CDR3 is 13 amino acids. Germline values: CDR1 MNHEY, CDR2 SVGEGT. The V end lost 2 bases, the J end lost 8 bases, and 12 bases lay between the germline ends. In DNA form, the CDR3 reads TGTGCCAGCAGTTACGGTACAGTCCAGGGCTACACCTTC. It codes for CASSYGTVQGYTF.

This clonotype was counted between two and nine times. V and J are TRBV29-1 and TRBJ2-7; possible D gene TRBD2, 6 bases. Trimming stripped 6 bases from V and 6 bases from J, with 15 bases between. This CDR3 contains 12 residues. Looked up from germline, CDR1 is SQVTM and CDR2 is ANQGSEA. The CDR3 protein is CSVMGLRGEQYF. CDR3 DNA: TGCAGCGTGATGGGACTTCGCGGCGAGCAGTACTTC.

There are many counts of this clonotype. The chain joins TRBV11-2 to TRBJ2-5; D is unresolved. The CDR3 has 14 residues. CDR1 is SGHAT and CDR2 is FQNNGV in the germline V gene. Trimming took 2 bases from V and 2 from J, leaving 9 bases between them. Here the CDR3 DNA reads TGTGCCAGCAGCTTAATGATGCGGCAAGAGACCCAGTACTTC. Its translation is CASSLMMRQETQYF.

This clonotype was observed at least ten times. The genes are TRBV20-1 and TRBJ2-1; the match to TRBD2 covers 13 bases. This CDR3 has 19 amino acids. V shed 1 base and J 0 bases; nucleotides not matched to a gene: 9. Germline assignment: CDR1 DFQATT and CDR2 SNEGSKA (reference sequence). The CDR3 DNA reads TGCAGTGCTAGAGCCGGGACTAGCGGGATAAGTAGCTCCTACAATGAGCAGTTCTTC. Its protein product is CSARAGTSGISSSYNEQFF.

This clonotype was seen ten or more times. The rearrangement uses TRBV12-5 and TRBJ2-7; 9 bases line up with TRBD1. The J segment lost 0 bases and the V segment lost 5 bases, leaving 2 bases of the junction unmatched. The CDR3 has 14 amino acids. The germline CDR1 and CDR2 sequences are LGHNT and FRNRAP. The CDR3 is CASGGQGHSYEQYF. DNA for the CDR3: TGTGCTAGTGGTGGACAGGGGCACTCCTACGAGCAGTACTTC. Using reference TRBV12-5 and TRBJ2-7 for the parts outside the CDR3, the full variable domain is DARVTQTPRHKVTEMGQEVTMRCQPILGHNTVFWYRQTMMQGLELLAYFRNRAPLDDSGMPKDRFSAEMPDATLATLKIQPSEPRDSAVYFCASGGQGHSYEQYFGPGTRLTVT.

The chain is built from TRBV11-2 and TRBJ2-7, with 12 bases aligning to TRBD2. CDR3 length: 19 residues. Germline CDR1 SGHAT, CDR2 FQNNGV. Trimming at V came to 0 bases and at J to 2 bases, leaving 11 bases not matched to a gene. The CDR3 region is CASSLDGPRTSGNTYEQYF. The DNA for the CDR3 is TGTGCCAGCAGCTTAGACGGCCCCCGGACTAGCGGGAATACCTACGAGCAGTACTTC.

The chain combines TRBV20-1 with TRBJ2-7; TRBD1 agrees at 9 bases. Trimming took 6 bases from V and 2 from J; bases not matched to a gene: 11. The CDR3 spans 15 residues. Germline V gives CDR1 DFQATT, CDR2 SNEGSKA (reference sequence). DNA of the CDR3: TGCAGTGCCGATACGGACAGGGGACTTACCTACGAGCAGTACTTC. Translated: CSADTDRGLTYEQYF.

This clonotype was observed at least ten times. The chain combines TRBV10-3 with TRBJ2-7; TRBD2 aligns across 8 bases. The CDR3 consists of 16 residues. Germline values: CDR1 ENHRY, CDR2 SYGVKD. V lost 4 bases to trimming and J lost 5 bases; unmatched junction nucleotides: 13. The CDR3 nucleotides are TGTGCCATCAGTGGGTTAACCGGGACTAGTGTCAACGAGCAGTACTTC. Translating gives CAISGLTGTSVNEQYF.

The chain combines TRBV11-2 with TRBJ1-2; tentative D call: TRBD1 (6 bases). Trimming shortened V by 4 bases and J by 5 bases, and 23 bases separated the two germline ends. In germline, CDR1 is SGHAT, CDR2 FQNNGV. This CDR3 has 17 amino acids. Here the CDR3 DNA reads TGTGCCAGCAGCTCAACCCGGGCCAACAGGGTCGGGTATGGCTACACCTTC. This encodes CASSSTRANRVGYGYTF.

This clonotype was detected ten times or more. The rearrangement links TRBV7-9 to TRBJ1-4, with TRBD1 identical over 7 bases. The CDR3 contains 15 residues. Germline V lookup: CDR1 SEHNR, CDR2 FQNEAQ (reference sequence). After removal of 4 bases from V and 4 bases from J, the junction contained 6 bases not matched to a gene. The CDR3 loop reads CASSSPTGINEKLFF. CDR3 bases: TGTGCCAGCAGCTCACCGACAGGGATTAATGAAAAACTGTTTTTT.

This clonotype showed up just a few times. V is TRBV12-3 or TRBV12-4 and J is TRBJ2-6; D not resolved. There are 15 residues in the CDR3. Trimming cost V 5 bases and J 0 bases, with 8 bases left between them. The CDR3 DNA sequence: TGTGCCAGCAGTGTGGGGTTCTCTGGGGCCAACGTCCTGACTTTC. Residues: CASSVGFSGANVLTF.

This clonotype has a handful of counts. This chain links TRBV11-2 with TRBJ2-5; D is perhaps TRBD1 or TRBD2 (5 bases each). CDR3 length: 16 amino acids. Deletions cut 4 bases from V and 2 bases from J, with 17 bases between. Germline lookup yields CDR1 SGHAT and CDR2 FQNNGV. CDR3 bases: TGTGCCAGCAGCTCGAGGCCCGGGACCCAGCAAGAGACCCAGTACTTC. It specifies CASSSRPGTQQETQYF.

This clonotype has a handful of counts. V and J are TRBV5-6 and TRBJ2-3; D ambiguous. The V gene lost 4 bases and the J gene lost 3 bases, with 9 bases spanning the gap. The CDR3 totals 13 residues. Per the germline V gene, CDR1 is SGHDT and CDR2 is YYEEEE. The CDR3 spells CASSPTRTDTQYF. The CDR3 nucleotides read TGTGCCAGCAGCCCGACCCGAACAGATACGCAGTATTTT.

In this sample, this clonotype turned up many times. This chain connects TRBV29-1 to TRBJ2-2; the D gene is possibly TRBD1 (5 bases). Germline V gene data show CDR1 as SQVTM and CDR2 as ANQGSEA. The V and J ends lost 5 bases and 0 bases respectively, with 13 bases between them. This CDR3 contains 15 residues. CDR3 region: CSVLPDSPNTGELFF. The CDR3 DNA follows: TGCAGCGTTCTCCCCGACAGTCCGAACACCGGGGAGCTGTTTTTT.

This clonotype was seen ten or more times. The chain recombines TRBV11-2 with TRBJ2-1, with D hard to call. The CDR3 runs 15 residues. V was shortened by 0 bases and J by 7 bases, with 13 bases between the two germline ends. Germline V gene data show CDR1 as SGHAT and CDR2 as FQNNGV. CDR3 sequence reads: CASSLDRGLLNEQFF. Written as DNA, the CDR3 is TGTGCCAGCAGCTTAGATCGTGGTCTACTAAATGAGCAGTTCTTC.

This clonotype was detected many times. The V call is TRBV5-6, the J call TRBJ2-7; D gene ambiguous. Trimming removed 0 bases at V and 2 bases at J, with 9 bases between. Germline values: CDR1 SGHDT, CDR2 YYEEEE. CDR3 length equals 14 residues. The CDR3 coding sequence is TGTGCCAGCAGCTTGGATGGTCAACCCTACGAGCAGTACTTC. Translating it yields CASSLDGQPYEQYF. The variable domain in full, completed from reference TRBV5-6 and TRBJ2-7, reads DAGVTQSPTHLIKTRGQQVTLRCSPKSGHDTVSWYQQALGQGPQFIFQYYEEEERQRGNFPDRFSGHQFPNYSSELNVNALLLGDSALYLCASSLDGQPYEQYFGPGTRLTVT.

In its sample, this clonotype was seen a few times. The rearrangement uses TRBV4-2 and TRBJ2-7; D perhaps matches TRBD1 (6 bases). The V gene's germline CDR1 is LGHNA and CDR2 YNFKEQ. The CDR3 has 14 amino acids. CDR3 amino acids: CATHYRVLPDEQYF. The DNA of the CDR3 is TGTGCTACGCACTACAGGGTTTTACCGGACGAGCAGTACTTC.

This chain links TRBV12-3 or TRBV12-4 with TRBJ2-2, with D unclear. The germline V and J ends were trimmed by 6 bases and 4 bases, with 9 bases remaining between them. CDR3 size: 13 residues. CDR3 amino acids: CASRTPPTGELFF. The CDR3 nucleotides are TGTGCCAGCAGAACCCCCCCCACCGGGGAGCTGTTTTTT.

This clonotype was detected many times. The chain couples TRBV12-3 or TRBV12-4 to TRBJ2-1; D uncertain. V was trimmed by 0 bases and J by 2 bases, leaving 17 bases between them. This CDR3 has 18 residues. In nucleotides, the CDR3 is TGTGCCAGCAGTTTAGCGTCATTCGGGCAGAGAACCTACAATGAGCAGTTCTTC. It specifies CASSLASFGQRTYNEQFF.

A note on this clonotype: It may be a read error: a sequence one base away is much more abundant. The chain joins TRBV18 to TRBJ2-1, with D perhaps TRBD1 (6 bases). The CDR3 has 14 amino acids. Per the germline V gene, CDR1 is KGHSH and CDR2 is LQKENI. The CDR3 nucleotides read TGTGCCGGCTCACTGAGGGGGTCGGACAGTGAGCAGTTCTTC. This translates into CAGSLRGSDSEQFF.

This clonotype was recorded a few times. The chain has TRBV5-1 and TRBJ2-4; D gene ambiguous. Germline V gives CDR1 SGHRS, CDR2 YFSETQ. Trimming took off 4 bases at V and 0 bases at J, with 11 bases between the two ends. The CDR3 contains 15 residues. This CDR3 reads CASSPIDEAKNIQYF. CDR3 nucleotides: TGCGCCAGCAGCCCAATAGATGAAGCCAAAAACATTCAGTACTTC.